What follows describes a single T cell receptor beta chain. The table came from immunoSEQ multiplex PCR; TCRdb's copy has only in-frame clones and leaves some out. Among hundreds of thousands of clones listed, 70% to 90% were seen once. Specified treatment: 15 to 20 received Ad26.COV2.S at low or high dose, single or two shots; about 5 received placebo; per-sample allocation not given. Sampling was done on day 63 after the first vaccine or placebo injection. This record comes from a study of Ad26.COV2.S vaccination and SARS-CoV-2 variants. The sample in question was peripheral blood, obtained in a trial of Ad26.COV2.S vaccine versus placebo. The TCR comes from a person between 18 and 60 years old who received the Ad26.COV2.S COVID-19 vaccine or a placebo.

CDR3 residues: CASHPGQGVNRPLSGNTIYF. CDR3 coding DNA: TGTGCCAGTCATCCGGGACAGGGAGTAAACCGGCCCCTATCTGGAAACACCATATATTTT. The rearrangement joins TRBV19 to TRBJ1-3; 9 bases line up with TRBD1. The CDR3 runs to 20 residues. Germline loops: CDR1 LNHDA, CDR2 SQIVND (reference sequence). With V trimmed by 8 bases and J by 1 base, 21 bases remained unmatched.